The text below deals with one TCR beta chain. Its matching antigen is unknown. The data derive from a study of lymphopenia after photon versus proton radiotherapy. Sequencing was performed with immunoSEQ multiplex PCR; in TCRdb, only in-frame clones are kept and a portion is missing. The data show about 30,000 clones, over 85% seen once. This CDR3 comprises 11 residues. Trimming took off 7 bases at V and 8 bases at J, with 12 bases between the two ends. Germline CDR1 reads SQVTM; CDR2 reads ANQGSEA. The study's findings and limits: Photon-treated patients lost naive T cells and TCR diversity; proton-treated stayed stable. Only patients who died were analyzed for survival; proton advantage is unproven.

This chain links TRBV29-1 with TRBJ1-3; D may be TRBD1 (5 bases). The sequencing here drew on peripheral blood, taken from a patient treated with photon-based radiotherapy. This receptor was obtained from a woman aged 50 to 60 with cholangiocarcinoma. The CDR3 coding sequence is TGCAGCGCTATGGGGCTGGACACCATATATTTT. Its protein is CSAMGLDTIYF.